A selection of T cell receptor beta chains follows, all from one sample in a study of T cells in Graves' hyperthyroidism and ophthalmopathy. One entry per CDR3 protein results from TCRdb running MiXCR on the multiplex PCR reads. Seen here are more than 650,000 distinct CDR3 sequences, approximately 15% observed once, and the top ten hold roughly a tenth. Sequencing was carried out using blood. Source of these receptors: a woman between 18 and 30 years old with Graves' hyperthyroidism. Both conserved end residues are part of each CDR3. D genes are given only for firm matches. The size field is filled for only some rows; it gives once, few, many or a size class.

-	TRBV19	few	TRBJ1-1	CASSTLQGTEAFF	TGTGCCAGTAGTACCTTACAGGGCACTGAAGCTTTCTTT
TRBD2	TRBV29-1	few	TRBJ2-1	CSAKGVSGSVNEQFF	TGCAGCGCCAAAGGGGTTAGCGGGAGTGTCAATGAGCAGTTCTTC
-	TRBV20-1	many	TRBJ2-7	CSAKDPTYEQYF	TGCAGTGCTAAAGACCCAACCTACGAGCAGTACTTC
TRBD2	TRBV28	few	TRBJ2-7	CASRPGGGFGEQYF	TGTGCCAGCAGACCCGGGGGGGGGTTTGGCGAGCAGTACTTC
-	TRBV29-1	many	TRBJ2-1	CSVEARYNEQFF	TGCAGCGTTGAAGCCCGCTACAATGAGCAGTTCTTC
-	TRBV6-5	few	TRBJ2-7	CASSYLGGLEQYF	TGTGCCAGCAGTTACTTGGGCGGGCTCGAGCAGTACTTC
-	TRBV2	few	TRBJ1-5	CATRDYSNQPQHF	TGTGCCACCCGGGACTATAGCAATCAGCCCCAGCATTTT
-	TRBV6-2/TRBV6-3	many	TRBJ1-2	CASSFPSNSYGYTF	TGTGCCAGCAGTTTCCCGTCCAACTCCTATGGCTACACCTTC
TRBD1	TRBV30	-	TRBJ2-7	CAWRPPDRDSYEQYF	TGTGCCTGGAGACCTCCGGACAGGGATTCCTACGAGCAGTACTTC
-	TRBV27	many	TRBJ1-2	CASSHTAGRDGYTF	TGTGCCAGCAGTCACACAGCGGGTAGGGATGGCTACACCTTC
-	TRBV27	-	TRBJ2-2	CASSLSSGAYTGELFF	TGCGCCAGCAGTTTATCTTCGGGGGCTTACACCGGGGAGCTGTTTTTT
-	TRBV28	few	TRBJ2-5	CASSRAKETQYF	TGTGCCAGCTCAAGGGCGAAAGAGACCCAGTACTTC
TRBD2	TRBV6-2/TRBV6-3	-	TRBJ2-7	CASSYSAGLAGYYEQYF	TGTGCCAGCAGTTACTCGGCGGGACTAGCGGGATACTACGAGCAGTACTTC
-	TRBV29-1	-	TRBJ2-7	CSVMIGGNNYEQYF	TGCAGCGTTATGATAGGGGGTAACAATTACGAGCAGTACTTC
-	TRBV27	many	TRBJ1-2	CASSLGGGPGGYTF	TGTGCCAGCAGTTTAGGCGGGGGGCCAGGAGGCTACACCTTC
TRBD2	TRBV12-3/TRBV12-4	many	TRBJ2-7	CASTLSGQRDYEQYF	TGTGCCAGCACCCTAAGTGGGCAGCGGGACTACGAGCAGTACTTC
-	TRBV20-1	few	TRBJ2-7	CSAKDTAFSARQYF	TGCAGTGCTAAGGACACTGCTTTTTCCGCGCGGCAGTACTTC
TRBD1	TRBV28	many	TRBJ2-7	CASKRERDSSSYEQYF	TGTGCCAGCAAGAGAGAACGGGACAGTAGCTCCTACGAGCAGTACTTC
TRBD1	TRBV19	few	TRBJ1-2	CASRLTGGEGGVYGYTF	TGTGCCAGTAGGCTGACAGGGGGCGAAGGAGGGGTCTATGGCTACACCTTC
-	TRBV4-2	-	TRBJ1-3	CASSQELQFSGNTIYF	TGTGCCAGCAGCCAAGAGCTACAGTTCTCTGGAAACACCATATATTTT
TRBD2	TRBV6-1	many	TRBJ2-1	CASTLGLAGAGEQFF	TGTGCCAGCACCCTGGGACTAGCGGGAGCTGGTGAGCAGTTCTTC
TRBD1	TRBV6-2/TRBV6-3	many	TRBJ1-1	CASSYLRTGANTEAFF	TGTGCCAGCAGTTACCTACGGACAGGGGCGAACACTGAAGCTTTCTTT
-	TRBV20-1	many	TRBJ2-7	CSALLGIGYEQYF	TGCAGTGCTCTGTTGGGGATCGGCTACGAGCAGTACTTC
TRBD1	TRBV19	-	TRBJ2-3	CASSILPGQDTDTQYF	TGTGCCAGTAGTATCCTCCCGGGACAGGACACAGATACGCAGTATTTT
-	TRBV2	many	TRBJ2-1	CASMTAFYNEQFF	TGTGCCAGCATGACGGCCTTTTACAATGAGCAGTTCTTC
-	TRBV28	many	TRBJ2-1	CASNGGGEQFF	TGTGCCAGCAACGGGGGAGGTGAGCAGTTCTTC
TRBD1	TRBV12-5	many	TRBJ2-2	CASGSGTGVGTGELFF	TGTGCTAGTGGTTCCGGGACAGGGGTGGGCACCGGGGAGCTGTTTTTT
-	TRBV20-1	-	TRBJ2-3	CSARAGYSTDTQYF	TGCAGTGCTAGGGCGGGCTATAGCACAGATACGCAGTATTTT
TRBD2	TRBV27	few	TRBJ2-3	CATFLAAGGSDTQYF	TGTGCCACCTTCCTAGCAGCGGGAGGGTCAGATACGCAGTATTTT
-	TRBV19	-	TRBJ1-5	CASSITERNQPQHF	TGTGCCAGTAGTATAACAGAACGCAATCAGCCCCAGCATTTT
TRBD1	TRBV7-9	-	TRBJ2-6	CASSLEGPGTAVSGANVLTF	TGTGCCAGCAGCTTAGAGGGCCCCGGGACAGCGGTTTCTGGGGCCAACGTCCTGACTTTC
-	TRBV3-1	many	TRBJ1-2	CASSLQAPFYGYTF	TGTGCCAGCAGCCTTCAAGCGCCCTTCTATGGCTACACCTTC
TRBD1	TRBV27	-	TRBJ2-5	CASSLDRGRFGETQYF	TGTGCCAGCAGCCTCGACAGGGGGCGGTTCGGAGAGACCCAGTACTTC
-	TRBV7-8	-	TRBJ1-4	CASSLTGTPSRTNEKLFF	TGTGCCAGCAGCTTAACCGGGACACCAAGCCGAACTAATGAAAAACTGTTTTTT
TRBD1	TRBV6-1	-	TRBJ2-1	CASSPDRGRYNEQFF	TGTGCCAGCAGCCCGGACAGGGGGCGATACAATGAGCAGTTCTTC
-	TRBV14	-	TRBJ2-1	CASSQVGRVNEQFF	TGTGCCAGCAGCCAAGTGGGACGGGTGAATGAGCAGTTCTTC
-	TRBV7-9	many	TRBJ2-5	CASSLGAGASLETQYF	TGTGCCAGCAGCTTAGGGGCAGGGGCCTCCCTAGAGACCCAGTACTTC
TRBD2	TRBV7-9	-	TRBJ2-7	CASSLGLAGQRGAREQYF	TGTGCCAGCAGCTTAGGGCTAGCGGGACAACGGGGAGCTCGCGAGCAGTACTTC
TRBD1	TRBV19	-	TRBJ1-6	CASSSTGTGYNSPLHF	TGTGCCAGTAGTTCGACCGGGACAGGTTATAATTCACCCCTCCACTTT
-	TRBV6-5	many	TRBJ2-5	CASSYGTWGTQYF	TGTGCCAGCAGTTACGGGACTTGGGGGACCCAGTACTTC
-	TRBV29-1	-	TRBJ2-4	CSVRAPVGNIQYF	TGCAGCGTCCGAGCCCCGGTCGGGAACATTCAGTACTTC
TRBD2	TRBV6-1	few	TRBJ2-3	CASPTSGRARDTQYF	TGTGCCAGCCCGACTAGCGGGAGGGCTCGGGATACGCAGTATTTT
-	TRBV7-2	-	TRBJ2-7	CASSLVGTVSYEQYF	TGTGCCAGCAGCTTAGTTGGGACGGTCTCCTACGAGCAGTACTTC
-	TRBV11-2	many	TRBJ2-5	CASSLLVRLYGTQYF	TGTGCCAGCAGCTTACTTGTCCGTCTCTATGGGACCCAGTACTTC
TRBD1	TRBV20-1	many	TRBJ1-6	CSARDGTGGRVNSPLHF	TGCAGTGCTAGAGATGGGACAGGGGGGAGGGTCAATTCACCCCTCCACTTT
TRBD1	TRBV19	-	TRBJ2-7	CASSIVTGVHEQYF	TGTGCCAGTAGTATAGTGACAGGGGTCCACGAGCAGTACTTC
TRBD2	TRBV18	many	TRBJ2-3	CASSPPSGRATDTQYF	TGTGCCAGCTCACCGCCTAGCGGGAGGGCCACAGATACGCAGTATTTT
-	TRBV2	many	TRBJ1-5	CASSFSRYSNQPQHF	TGTGCCAGCAGCTTCAGTCGGTATAGCAATCAGCCCCAGCATTTT
TRBD1	TRBV6-1	few	TRBJ2-7	CASSVRTGASVIDEQYF	TGTGCCAGCAGTGTAAGGACAGGGGCTTCGGTTATCGACGAGCAGTACTTC
-	TRBV12-3/TRBV12-4	few	TRBJ2-2	CASSLRRMNTGELFF	TGTGCCAGCAGTTTAAGACGGATGAACACCGGGGAGCTGTTTTTT
-	TRBV6-2/TRBV6-3	-	TRBJ2-4	CASSYSMEKNIQYF	TGTGCCAGCAGTTACTCCATGGAGAAAAACATTCAGTACTTC
-	TRBV7-2	-	TRBJ2-1	CASSLAGNPYNEQFF	TGTGCCAGCAGCTTGGCGGGTAACCCCTACAATGAGCAGTTCTTC
-	TRBV28	many	TRBJ1-1	CASRLAHWTEAFF	TGTGCCAGCAGGCTGGCGCATTGGACTGAAGCTTTCTTT
TRBD2	TRBV7-6	many	TRBJ2-3	CASRLGSGLAGRGTQYF	TGTGCCAGCAGATTAGGATCGGGACTAGCGGGAAGGGGTACGCAGTATTTT
-	TRBV6-5	few	TRBJ2-7	CASSYGQGPYEQYF	TGTGCCAGCAGTTACGGCCAGGGGCCCTACGAGCAGTACTTC